This T cell receptor beta chain came from a study of CD8+ T cells in alopecia areata. Reverse transcription of extracted RNA yielded cDNA, which provided the sequencing template. Clones were read by immunoSEQ multiplex PCR, and TCRdb kept only the in-frame ones, dropping some. This sample yields 98,000 or so clones, of which almost 60% are seen a single time; around 20% belongs to the top ten. General study findings and limits: Scalp samples also yield sequences from resident alphabeta T cells of normal skin. Affected lesional scalp, above all in alopecia totalis/universalis, was more clonal than normal scalp. It was less clear whether patients shared TCRs than it was in mice, possibly because of HLA.

This CDR3 contains 14 residues. Germline assignment: CDR1 SEHNR and CDR2 FQNEAQ (reference sequence). Trimming removed 3 bases at V and 0 bases at J, with 5 bases between. Sorted out of PBMCs were CD4+ T cells and CD8+ T cells. Of note for this clone: The antigen is not known.

The chain recombines TRBV7-9 with TRBJ2-2; perhaps TRBD2 as D (5 bases). The TCR comes from a human donor in good health. The sequenced material came from CD8+ T cells sorted from blood. The CDR3 region is CASSLDSNTGELFF. In DNA, the CDR3 is TGTGCCAGCAGCTTGGACTCGAACACCGGGGAGCTGTTTTTT.